A selection of T cell receptor beta chains follows, all from one sample in a study of early T cells in non-severe SARS-CoV-2 infection. TCRdb reprocessed the 5' RACE reads via MiXCR and lists one record per CDR3 protein. The sample contains 25,000 to 30,000 distinct CDR3 sequences, over 3.5% of which appear only once. The sequenced sample was whole blood. Receptor source: an adult who was a healthcare worker with PCR-confirmed SARS-CoV-2 infection or an uninfected control (not recorded which). CDR3s include the opening cysteine and the closing phenylalanine or tryptophan. A D gene is named only where the DNA matches it firmly.

cdr3_length j_call v_call d_call cdr3_aa
17 TRBJ2-7 TRBV7-6 TRBD2 CASSLGGGASLSNEQYF
13 TRBJ2-1 TRBV11-2 . CASSLTGLNEQFF
15 TRBJ2-4 TRBV5-6 . CASSLAAGAKNIQYF
15 TRBJ1-6 TRBV7-9 . CASSLAWGGDSPLHF
17 TRBJ2-3 TRBV7-9 . CASSLAIALPYTDTQYF
13 TRBJ2-7 TRBV20-1 TRBD2 CSAESSGGAEQYF
15 TRBJ2-3 TRBV19 TRBD2 CASSLGLAGRDTQYF
13 TRBJ2-1 TRBV6-1 . CASSEASEGEQFF
15 TRBJ2-1 TRBV18 TRBD2 CASSPPSGRSTEQFF
15 TRBJ1-2 TRBV3-1 TRBD1 CASSHIGTGPYGYTF
14 TRBJ2-7 TRBV5-1 . CASSAAGTAYEQYF
10 TRBJ2-1 TRBV20-1 TRBD2 CSAVGGAEFF
15 TRBJ1-4 TRBV6-5 . CASSYSIGPEGKLFF
13 TRBJ1-6 TRBV9 . CASSGEMDSPLHF
12 TRBJ1-1 TRBV6-5 . CASSPGTQEAFF
14 TRBJ1-1 TRBV14 . CASSRLGQSTEAFF
16 TRBJ1-1 TRBV9 . CASSLVSGGLATEAFF
15 TRBJ1-4 TRBV6-1 . CASRALGPQNEKLFF
14 TRBJ2-7 TRBV5-1 TRBD2 CASSLIAGSYEQYF
12 TRBJ2-5 TRBV18 . CASSPTQETQYF
15 TRBJ2-2 TRBV4-1 TRBD1 CASSPRTGLSGELFF
12 TRBJ1-5 TRBV7-8 . CASGRENQPQHF
13 TRBJ1-2 TRBV6-1 . CASSVEQIYGYTF
14 TRBJ1-5 TRBV3-1 . CASSQDASEQPQHF
15 TRBJ1-1 TRBV5-1 TRBD1 CASSLAGTVNTEAFF
16 TRBJ2-7 TRBV5-1 TRBD2 CASSSRLAGLFHEQYF
13 TRBJ2-2 TRBV11-2 . CASSLTNTGELFF
13 TRBJ2-7 TRBV6-2/TRBV6-3 TRBD1 CASSNRGHYEQYF
13 TRBJ1-1 TRBV12-3/TRBV12-4 . CASTRALNTEAFF
12 TRBJ1-1 TRBV7-3 . CASSSGGGEAFF
14 TRBJ2-4 TRBV20-1 . CSAYDLGSKNIQYF
17 TRBJ2-3 TRBV20-1 TRBD2 CSARDLTSGSSTDTQYF
18 TRBJ2-2 TRBV11-2 TRBD1 CASSLRTGGSGNTGELFF
12 TRBJ1-1 TRBV18 TRBD1 CASSSGGTEAFF
14 TRBJ1-1 TRBV11-2 TRBD1 CASSLGGGDTEAFF
17 TRBJ2-1 TRBV24-1 . CATSDPSRARPYNEQFF
13 TRBJ2-1 TRBV7-2 . CASSSLDYNEQFF
16 TRBJ1-5 TRBV6-7 . CASSYSGRDGNQPQHF
14 TRBJ2-1 TRBV6-2/TRBV6-3 . CASSYFNSYNEQFF
16 TRBJ2-1 TRBV10-1 TRBD1 CASSESGGQGFNEQFF
14 TRBJ2-5 TRBV12-3/TRBV12-4 TRBD1 CASSLSGRGETQYF
12 TRBJ2-7 TRBV20-1 . CSAARTTYEQYF
14 TRBJ2-3 TRBV20-1 TRBD2 CSAIAGGGTDTQYF
14 TRBJ1-3 TRBV5-5 . CASSPSGSGNTIYF
13 TRBJ1-1 TRBV29-1 TRBD1 CSVNRQGTAEAFF
15 TRBJ1-4 TRBV7-9 TRBD1 CASSFDRANNEKLFF
15 TRBJ2-7 TRBV7-2 TRBD2 CASSTGLAGPLEQYF